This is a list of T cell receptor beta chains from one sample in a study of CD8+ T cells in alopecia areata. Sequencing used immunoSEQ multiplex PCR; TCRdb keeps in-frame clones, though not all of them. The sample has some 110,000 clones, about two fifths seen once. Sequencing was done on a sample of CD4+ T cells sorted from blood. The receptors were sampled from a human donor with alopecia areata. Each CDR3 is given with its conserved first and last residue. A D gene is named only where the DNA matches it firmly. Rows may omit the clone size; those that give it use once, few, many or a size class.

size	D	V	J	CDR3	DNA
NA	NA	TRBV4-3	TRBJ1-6	CASRQKDTGTSYNSPLHF	TGCGCCAGCAGACAAAAGGACACAGGCACCTCCTATAATTCACCCCTCCACTTT
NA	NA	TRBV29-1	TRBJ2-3	CSASRGDTQYF	TGCAGCGCCTCCAGGGGAGATACGCAGTATTTT
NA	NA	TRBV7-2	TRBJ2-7	CASSLAGIRTYEQYF	TGTGCCAGCAGCTTAGCCGGAATCCGAACCTACGAGCAGTACTTC
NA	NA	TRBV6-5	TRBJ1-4	CASGPPGGELFF	TGTGCCAGCGGGCCCCCGGGGGGGGAACTGTTTTTT
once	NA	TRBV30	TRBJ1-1	CAWKPHPGATEAFF	TGTGCCTGGAAACCGCATCCGGGGGCCACTGAAGCTTTCTTT
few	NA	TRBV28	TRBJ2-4	CASSSVDIQYF	TGTGCCAGCAGTTCGGTGGACATTCAGTACTTC
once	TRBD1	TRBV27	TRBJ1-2	CASRRDRDYGYTF	TGTGCCAGCAGACGGGACAGAGATTATGGCTACACCTTC
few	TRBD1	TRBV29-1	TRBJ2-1	CSALTQTGFSYNEQFF	TGCAGCGCCTTAACTCAGACAGGGTTCTCCTACAATGAGCAGTTCTTC
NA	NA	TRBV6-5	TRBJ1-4	CASSYSHRINEKLFF	TGTGCCAGCAGTTACTCGCACAGGATTAATGAAAAACTGTTTTTT
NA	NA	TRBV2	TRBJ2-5	CASSDGRVYEETQYF	TGTGCCAGCAGTGACGGCCGAGTGTACGAGGAGACCCAGTACTTC
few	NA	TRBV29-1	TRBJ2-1	CSGGLENEQFF	TGCAGCGGGGGACTGGAGAATGAGCAGTTCTTC
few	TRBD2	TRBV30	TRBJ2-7	CAWSASGRAQYEQYF	TGTGCCTGGAGTGCAAGCGGGAGGGCCCAGTACGAGCAGTACTTC
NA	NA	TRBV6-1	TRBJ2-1	CASRKQGSGYNEQFF	TGTGCCAGCAGGAAACAGGGATCGGGTTACAATGAGCAGTTCTTC
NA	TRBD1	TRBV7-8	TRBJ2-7	CASSSQTGGYEQYF	TGTGCCAGCAGCTCACAGACAGGGGGCTACGAGCAGTACTTC
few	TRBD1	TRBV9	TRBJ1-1	CASAREDRGEAFF	TGTGCCAGCGCCCGCGAGGACAGGGGAGAGGCTTTCTTT
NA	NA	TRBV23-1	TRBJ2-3	CASSQLVGRADTQYF	TGCGCCAGCAGTCAATTAGTGGGGCGGGCAGATACGCAGTATTTT
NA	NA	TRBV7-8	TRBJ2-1	CASSKPGLSYNEQFF	TGTGCCAGCAGCAAACCGGGACTCTCCTACAATGAGCAGTTCTTC
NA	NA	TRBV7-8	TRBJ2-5	CASSLGVNTGMETQYF	TGTGCCAGCAGCTTAGGGGTCAATACGGGGATGGAGACCCAGTACTTC
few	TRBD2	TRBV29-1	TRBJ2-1	CSVGGEIGTSVGLNEQFF	TGCAGCGTTGGAGGGGAAATCGGGACTAGTGTCGGATTAAATGAGCAGTTCTTC
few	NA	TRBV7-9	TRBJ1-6	CASSLRVGGPLHF	TGTGCCAGCAGCTTACGAGTGGGTGGGCCCCTCCACTTT
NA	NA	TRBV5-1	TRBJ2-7	CASSLEAAKLYEQYF	TGCGCCAGCAGCTTGGAAGCGGCCAAACTTTACGAGCAGTACTTC
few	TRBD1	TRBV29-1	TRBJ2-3	CSVDRPGQGRADTQYF	TGCAGCGTTGACCGGCCGGGACAGGGGCGGGCAGATACGCAGTATTTT
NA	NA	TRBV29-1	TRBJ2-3	CSAANTDTQYF	TGCAGCGCCGCGAACACAGATACGCAGTATTTT
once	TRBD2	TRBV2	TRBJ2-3	CASDGLAGDDTQYF	TGTGCCAGCGACGGACTAGCGGGAGACGATACGCAGTATTTT
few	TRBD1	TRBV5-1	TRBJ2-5	CASSRRTGIEETQYF	TGCGCCAGCAGCCGCCGGACAGGGATTGAGGAGACCCAGTACTTC
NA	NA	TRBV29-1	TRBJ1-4	CSVEGWDNSRFF	TGCAGCGTTGAAGGGTGGGACAACAGTCGGTTTTTT
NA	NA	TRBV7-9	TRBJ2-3	CASSTSWGGDTDTQYF	TGTGCCAGCAGCACATCATGGGGCGGAGACACAGATACGCAGTATTTT
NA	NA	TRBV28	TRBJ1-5	CASSPLVQPQHF	TGTGCCAGCAGCCCCCTCGTTCAGCCCCAGCATTTT
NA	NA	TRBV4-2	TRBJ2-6	CASSQADSSGANVLTF	TGTGCCAGCAGCCAAGCCGACAGCTCTGGGGCCAACGTCCTGACTTTC
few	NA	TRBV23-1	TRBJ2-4	CASRGQIRKGAKNIQYF	TGCGCCAGCAGGGGGCAGATCCGGAAAGGGGCCAAAAACATTCAGTACTTC
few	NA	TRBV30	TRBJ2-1	CAWSYSNDNEQFF	TGTGCCTGGAGTTACTCCAATGACAATGAGCAGTTCTTC
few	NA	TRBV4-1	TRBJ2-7	CASSQGITGGRGEQYF	TGCGCCAGCAGCCAAGGTATAACTGGGGGCCGGGGCGAGCAGTACTTC
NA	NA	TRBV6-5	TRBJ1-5	CASSFGGNQPQHF	TGTGCCAGCAGCTTCGGGGGCAATCAGCCCCAGCATTTT
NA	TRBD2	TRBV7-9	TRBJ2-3	CASSSPGGAPDTQYF	TGTGCCAGCAGCTCACCCGGGGGGGCCCCAGATACGCAGTATTTT
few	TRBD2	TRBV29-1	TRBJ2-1	CSVQRGPNEQFF	TGCAGCGTTCAGCGGGGGCCCAATGAGCAGTTCTTC
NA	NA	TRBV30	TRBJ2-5	CAWSVLEETQYF	TGTGCCTGGAGTGTGTTGGAAGAGACCCAGTACTTC
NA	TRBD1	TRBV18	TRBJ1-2	CASSPITGEYGYTF	TGTGCCAGCTCACCTATAACAGGGGAATATGGCTACACCTTC
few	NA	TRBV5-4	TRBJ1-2	CASSLDTRQRGYTF	TGTGCCAGCAGCTTGGACACCCGCCAGCGAGGCTACACCTTC
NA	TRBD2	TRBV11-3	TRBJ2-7	CASSSSGLAGGYEQYF	TGTGCCAGCAGCTCCTCGGGACTAGCGGGGGGCTACGAGCAGTACTTC
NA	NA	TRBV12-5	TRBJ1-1	CASGPSLNTEAFF	TGTGCTAGTGGTCCCTCATTGAACACTGAAGCTTTCTTT
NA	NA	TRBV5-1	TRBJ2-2	CASSFNDANTGELFF	TGCGCCAGCAGCTTTAACGACGCGAACACCGGGGAGCTGTTTTTT
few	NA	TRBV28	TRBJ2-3	CASTVLTSTDTQYF	TGTGCCAGCACGGTCCTTACTAGCACAGATACGCAGTATTTT
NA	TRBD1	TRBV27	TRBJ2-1	CASSPSDRAGAQFF	TGTGCCAGCAGTCCATCCGACAGGGCCGGGGCCCAGTTCTTC
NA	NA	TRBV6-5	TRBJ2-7	CASSYSGGSGRGEQYF	TGTGCCAGCAGTTACTCTGGGGGGTCGGGTAGGGGCGAGCAGTACTTC
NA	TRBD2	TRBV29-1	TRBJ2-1	CSVESGLALYNEQFF	TGCAGCGTTGAATCCGGACTAGCGTTATACAATGAGCAGTTCTTC
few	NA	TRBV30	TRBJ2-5	CAWGQEETQYF	TGTGCCTGGGGGCAAGAAGAGACCCAGTACTTC
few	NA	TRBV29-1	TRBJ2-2	CSVGGTNTGELFF	TGCAGCGTTGGCGGGACGAACACCGGGGAGCTGTTTTTT
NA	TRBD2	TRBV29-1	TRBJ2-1	CSVAGTSGYNEQFF	TGCAGCGTTGCAGGGACTAGCGGTTACAATGAGCAGTTCTTC
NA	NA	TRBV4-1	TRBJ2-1	CASSQLVSRNNEQFF	TGCGCCAGCAGCCAACTGGTCTCGCGGAACAATGAGCAGTTCTTC
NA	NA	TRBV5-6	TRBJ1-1	CASSPRQDGRAFF	TGTGCCAGCAGCCCGAGGCAGGACGGCCGAGCTTTCTTT
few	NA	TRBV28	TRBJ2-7	CASHPGAPYEQYF	TGTGCCAGCCACCCAGGGGCGCCTTACGAGCAGTACTTC
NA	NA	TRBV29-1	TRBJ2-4	CSVVGPSENIQYF	TGCAGCGTTGTAGGTCCATCCGAAAACATTCAGTACTTC
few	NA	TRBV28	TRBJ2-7	CASSLGGFYEQYF	TGTGCCAGCAGTTTGGGAGGCTTCTACGAGCAGTACTTC
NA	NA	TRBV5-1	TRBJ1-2	CASSLAGGVGGYTF	TGCGCCAGCAGCTTGGCCGGCGGGGTAGGCGGCTACACCTTC
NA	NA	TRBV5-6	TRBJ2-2	CASSPDRAGNGELFF	TGTGCCAGCAGCCCCGACAGGGCGGGGAACGGGGAGCTGTTTTTT
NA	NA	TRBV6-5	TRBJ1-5	CASSYRGGNQPQHF	TGTGCCAGCAGTTACAGGGGAGGCAATCAGCCCCAGCATTTT
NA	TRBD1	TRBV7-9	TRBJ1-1	CATYSTGGGMNTEAFF	TGTGCCACCTACTCCACAGGGGGCGGCATGAACACTGAAGCTTTCTTT
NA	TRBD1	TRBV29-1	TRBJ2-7	CSVSGQGAREQYF	TGCAGCGTTTCGGGACAGGGGGCTCGGGAGCAGTACTTC